One sample yielded the 14 T cell receptor beta chains listed below, sequenced in a study of cytomegalovirus exposure and HLA in healthy donors. Primers included in the PCR were 60 Vbeta and 13 Jbeta primers. The method was immunoSEQ multiplex PCR; TCRdb's version includes in-frame clones alone and lacks a portion of them. The table lists 100,000 to 150,000 clones, about 71% of them singletons. The sequencing input was PBMCs. The receptors were sampled from a woman between 50 and 59 years old in good health and CMV-seronegative.

The chain has TRBV30 and TRBJ2-1; 10 nucleotides agree with TRBD2. The ends lost 0 bases at V and 2 bases at J; junction bases unmatched: 1. Per the germline V gene, CDR1 is GTSNPN and CDR2 is SVGIG (reference sequence). The CDR3 contains 15 residues. Here the CDR3 DNA reads TGTGCCTGGAGTGTAACTAGCGGGGCCTACAATGAGCAGTTCTTC. This codes for CAWSVTSGAYNEQFF.

In this sample, this clone turned up a few times. This chain connects TRBV7-2 to TRBJ2-1, with 11 bases aligning to TRBD2. Germline V gene sequence: CDR1 SGHTA, CDR2 FQGNSA. The junction had 9 bases not matched to a gene; V was cut back by 8 bases and J by 6 bases. The CDR3 runs 15 residues. This CDR3 reads CASGGIGTSGNEQFF. DNA for the CDR3: TGTGCCAGCGGAGGGATAGGGACTAGCGGCAATGAGCAGTTCTTC.

This clone has only one observation. The chain recombines TRBV28 with TRBJ1-2; a possible D gene is TRBD1 (6 bases). Trimming left V 5 bases short and J 8 bases short, with 15 bases between. The CDR3 spans 13 residues. Looked up from germline, CDR1 is MDHEN and CDR2 is SYDVKM. CDR3 nucleotide sequence: TGTGCCAGCAGTCCGCGGGGGGGGCTGGGCTACACCTTC. It encodes CASSPRGGLGYTF.

This chain joins TRBV7-9 and TRBJ2-1; 7 bases fit TRBD2. This CDR3 has 16 residues. Trimming removed 6 bases from V and 7 bases from J; junction bases left unmatched: 15. Germline V gene data show CDR1 as SEHNR and CDR2 as FQNEAQ (reference sequence). The CDR3 DNA is TGTGCCAGCAGGCAGAAGATGGGGGAGGGCCCGAATGAGCAGTTCTTC. Translating it yields CASRQKMGEGPNEQFF.

This clone is a singleton in its sample. This chain uses TRBV14 with TRBJ2-3; no clear D. The CDR3 runs to 16 residues. The germline CDR1 and CDR2 sequences are SGHDN and FVKESK. The V end was cut by 1 base, the J end by 0 bases, with 11 bases between. The CDR3, as DNA: TGTGCCAGCAGCCAAGCAGTGTGGGCTAGCACAGATACGCAGTATTTT. This codes for CASSQAVWASTDTQYF.

The V and J genes are TRBV6-5 and TRBJ2-5, with D perhaps TRBD1 (5 bases). This CDR3 comprises 15 residues. With 5 bases removed from V and 5 bases from J, the gap between germline ends came to 18 bases. Germline CDR1 is MNHEY and CDR2 is SVGAGI. The CDR3, as DNA: TGTGCCAGCAGTCGTGGAAAGACGGCAGGGGAGACCCAGTACTTC. Protein product: CASSRGKTAGETQYF.

This clone was seen only a few times. The gene calls are TRBV2 and TRBJ2-3, with D possibly being TRBD1 (7 bases). The length of the CDR3 is 13 residues. The V gene's germline CDR1 is SNHLY and CDR2 FYNNEI. V shed 8 bases and J shed 3 bases, with 12 bases lying between them. The CDR3 DNA follows: TGTGCCAGCGGGCAGGGGGGTACAGATACGCAGTATTTT. Amino acid sequence: CASGQGGTDTQYF.

J is TRBJ1-5 and V is TRBV4-1; D is perhaps TRBD1 (5 bases). CDR3 size: 13 residues. CDR1 is MGHRA and CDR2 is YSYEKL in the germline V gene. Trimming stripped 0 bases from V and 5 bases from J, with 5 bases between. The CDR3 DNA reads TGCGCCAGCAGCCAAGAAGGGGATCAGCCCCAGCATTTT. The encoded protein is CASSQEGDQPQHF.

The chain joins TRBV5-6 to TRBJ1-3, with D maybe TRBD1 (5 bases). This CDR3 has 15 residues. Trimming took 0 bases from V and 0 from J, leaving 7 bases between them. The V gene's germline CDR1 is SGHDT and CDR2 YYEEEE. The CDR3: CASSLVGASGNTIYF. The CDR3 DNA reads as TGTGCCAGCAGCTTGGTAGGGGCCTCTGGAAACACCATATATTTT.

This sequence joins TRBV7-2 and TRBJ2-3; 8 positions agree with TRBD1. Trimming at V came to 0 bases and at J to 4 bases, leaving 3 bases not matched to a gene. Germline CDR1 SGHTA, CDR2 FQGNSA. The CDR3 length is 15 residues. CDR3 amino acids: CASSLAGQESDTQYF. In DNA, the CDR3 is TGTGCCAGCAGCTTAGCGGGACAGGAGTCAGATACGCAGTATTTT. Filled out from reference TRBV7-2 and TRBJ2-3, the complete variable domain reads GAGVSQSPSNKVTEKGKDVELRCDPISGHTALYWYRQSLGQGLEFLIYFQGNSAPDKSGLPSDRFSAERTGGSVSTLTIQRTQQEDSAVYLCASSLAGQESDTQYFGPGTRLTVL.

The V gene is TRBV29-1, the J gene TRBJ1-4, with 9 bases identical to TRBD1. Per germline, CDR1 SQVTM and CDR2 ANQGSEA. There are 14 residues in the CDR3. The V and J ends lost 4 bases and 8 bases, in that order; junction bases with no gene match: 8. Here the CDR3 DNA reads TGCAGCGTTGGGGCCGGGACAGGGAGAGAAAAACTGTTTTTT. It translates to CSVGAGTGREKLFF.

The chain joins TRBV2 to TRBJ2-7; TRBD1 matches at 8 bases. The length of the CDR3 is 13 residues. V was pared by 5 bases and J by 4 bases, with 4 bases of the junction left unmatched. Per germline, CDR1 SNHLY and CDR2 FYNNEI. Written as DNA, the CDR3 is TGTGCCAGCAGTCTCCAGGGGGCATACGAGCAGTACTTC. Translation gives CASSLQGAYEQYF.

The V gene is TRBV4-1, the J gene TRBJ2-3; perhaps TRBD2 as D (6 bases). Germline V lookup: CDR1 MGHRA, CDR2 YSYEKL. Trimming removed 2 bases at V and 5 bases at J, with 11 bases between. This CDR3 has 14 residues. In DNA form, the CDR3 reads TGCGCCAGCAGCCAACCCCTGGAGGGAGATACGCAGTATTTT. It is translated as CASSQPLEGDTQYF.

This chain joins TRBV21-1 and TRBJ2-5; TRBD1, the D gene given by the table, was not confirmed from the DNA. TRBV21-1 is a known pseudogene. This CDR3 comprises 19 residues. The CDR3: CASSHEGGTEPYYFETQYF. The CDR3 region has the DNA TGTGCCAGCAGCCACGAGGGTGGGACAGAACCTTACTACTTCGAGACCCAGTACTTC.